The clone carrying this T cell receptor (beta chain) appeared once. The CDR3 extends over 14 amino acids. From germline, CDR1 is SGHNT and CDR2 YYREEE (reference sequence). V shed 4 bases and J 8 bases; nucleotides not matched to a gene: 9. This sample stems from a study of blood T cell repertoires in COVID-19. Study as a whole: Material from acute and convalescent COVID-19 was sourced from the United States, Italy and Spain. Nucleic acid was either cDNA or gDNA, and it came from T cells, B-cell-depleted T cells, or PBMCs.

In the source study's methods: It was from reference gene primer amplification that nucleated cell counts were estimated. The data were produced by immunoSEQ multiplex PCR, yet TCRdb's version contains in-frame clones alone and is incomplete. V, J and clone size are those of that table, while D and trimming were read from the DNA. Here the sample spans just over 60,000 clones, around 80% being singletons. This receptor was taken from a woman older than 75 with active or convalescent COVID-19. The sample was peripheral blood. This sequence joins TRBV5-4 and TRBJ1-2, with 9 bases fitting TRBD1. The DNA for the CDR3 is TGTGCCAGCAGCGTGTTACAGGGGGCGCGGGGCTACACCTTC. Its protein is CASSVLQGARGYTF.